This T cell receptor beta chain is from a study of blood T cell repertoires in COVID-19. This CDR3 is built from 15 residues. V was shortened by 1 base and J by 6 bases, with 10 bases between the two germline ends. CDR1 is SGHVS and CDR2 is FNYEAQ in the germline V gene. Only in-frame clones appear in the TCRdb table, and some are missing; sequencing was by immunoSEQ multiplex PCR. The sample consists of approximately 200,000 clones, roughly 85% of them appearing once. The genes are TRBV7-6 and TRBJ1-6; D is perhaps TRBD1 (6 bases). The sequencing input was PBMCs or T cells enriched from blood (not recorded which). The origin of this receptor is a man in his forties who had recovered from COVID-19. This CDR3 reads CASSLDGGPNSPLHF. The CDR3 nucleotides are TGTGCCAGCAGCTTAGACGGGGGGCCTAATTCACCCCTCCACTTT.